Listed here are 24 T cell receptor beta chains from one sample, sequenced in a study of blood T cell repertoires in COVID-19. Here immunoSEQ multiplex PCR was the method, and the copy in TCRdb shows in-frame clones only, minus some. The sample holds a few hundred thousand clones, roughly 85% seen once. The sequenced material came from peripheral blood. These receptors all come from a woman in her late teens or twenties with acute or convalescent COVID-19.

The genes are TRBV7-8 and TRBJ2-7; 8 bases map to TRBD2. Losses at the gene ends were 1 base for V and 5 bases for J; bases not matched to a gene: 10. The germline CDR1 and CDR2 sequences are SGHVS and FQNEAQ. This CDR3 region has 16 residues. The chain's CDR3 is CASSLDGLARPHEQYF. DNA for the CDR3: TGTGCCAGCAGCTTAGACGGACTAGCCAGGCCCCACGAGCAGTACTTC.

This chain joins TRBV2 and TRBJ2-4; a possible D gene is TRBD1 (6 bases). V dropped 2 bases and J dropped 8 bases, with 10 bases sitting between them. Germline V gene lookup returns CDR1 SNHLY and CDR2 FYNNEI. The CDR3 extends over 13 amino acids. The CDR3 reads CASSEPAGDIQYF. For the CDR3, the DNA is TGTGCCAGCAGTGAACCGGCAGGGGACATTCAGTACTTC.

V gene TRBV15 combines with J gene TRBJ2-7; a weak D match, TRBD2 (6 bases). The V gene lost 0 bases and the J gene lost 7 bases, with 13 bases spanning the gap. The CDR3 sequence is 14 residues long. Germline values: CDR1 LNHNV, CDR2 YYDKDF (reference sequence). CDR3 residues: CATSRDQEGQEQYF. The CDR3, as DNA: TGTGCCACCAGCAGAGATCAGGAGGGGCAAGAGCAGTACTTC. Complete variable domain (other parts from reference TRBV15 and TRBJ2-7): DAMVIQNPRYQVTQFGKPVTLSCSQTLNHNVMYWYQQKSSQAPKLLFHYYDKDFNNEADTPDNFQSRRPNTSFCFLDIRSPGLGDTAMYLCATSRDQEGQEQYFGPGTRLTVT.

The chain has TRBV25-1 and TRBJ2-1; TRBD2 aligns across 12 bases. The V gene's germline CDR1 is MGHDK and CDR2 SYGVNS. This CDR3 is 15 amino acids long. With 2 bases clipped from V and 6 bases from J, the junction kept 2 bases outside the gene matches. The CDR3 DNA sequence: TGTGCCAGCAGTGAAACTAGCGGGAGGCTCAATGAGCAGTTCTTC. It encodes CASSETSGRLNEQFF.

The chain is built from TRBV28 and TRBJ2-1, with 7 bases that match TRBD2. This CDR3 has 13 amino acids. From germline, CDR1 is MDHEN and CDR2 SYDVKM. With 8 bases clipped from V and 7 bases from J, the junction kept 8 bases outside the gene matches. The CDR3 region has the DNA TGTGCCAGCCGAGGGACGCGGGGGAATGAGCAGTTCTTC. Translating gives CASRGTRGNEQFF.

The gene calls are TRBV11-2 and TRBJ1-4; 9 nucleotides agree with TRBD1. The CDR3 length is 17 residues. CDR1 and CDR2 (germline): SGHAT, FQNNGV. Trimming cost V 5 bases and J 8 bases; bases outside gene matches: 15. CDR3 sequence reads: CASSPRDRELEREKLFF. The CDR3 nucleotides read TGTGCCAGCAGCCCCCGGGACAGGGAGTTAGAGCGGGAAAAACTGTTTTTT.

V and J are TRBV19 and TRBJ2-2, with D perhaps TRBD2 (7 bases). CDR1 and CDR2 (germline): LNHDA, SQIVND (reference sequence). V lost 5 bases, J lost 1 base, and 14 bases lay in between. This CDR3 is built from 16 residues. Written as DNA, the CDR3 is TGTGCCAGTAGTGCCGAGGGGGAGGGGAACACCGGGGAGCTGTTTTTT. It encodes CASSAEGEGNTGELFF.

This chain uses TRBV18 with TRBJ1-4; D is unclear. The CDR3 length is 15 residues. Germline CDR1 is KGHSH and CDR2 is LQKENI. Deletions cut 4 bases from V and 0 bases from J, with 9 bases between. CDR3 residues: CASSRTVATNEKLFF. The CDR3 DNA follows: TGTGCCAGCTCACGAACAGTTGCAACTAATGAAAAACTGTTTTTT. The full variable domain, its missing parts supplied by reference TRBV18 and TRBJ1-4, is NAGVMQNPRHLVRRRGQEARLRCSPMKGHSHVYWYRQLPEEGLKFMVYLQKENIIDESGMPKERFSAEFPKEGPSILRIQQVVRGDSAAYFCASSRTVATNEKLFFGSGTQLSVL.

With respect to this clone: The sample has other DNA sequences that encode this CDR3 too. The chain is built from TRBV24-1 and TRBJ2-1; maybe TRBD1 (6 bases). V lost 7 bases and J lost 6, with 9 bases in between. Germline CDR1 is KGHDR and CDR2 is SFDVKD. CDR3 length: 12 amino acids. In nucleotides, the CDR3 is TGTGCCACCAGCGTGACAGGCAATGAGCAGTTCTTC. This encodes CATSVTGNEQFF.

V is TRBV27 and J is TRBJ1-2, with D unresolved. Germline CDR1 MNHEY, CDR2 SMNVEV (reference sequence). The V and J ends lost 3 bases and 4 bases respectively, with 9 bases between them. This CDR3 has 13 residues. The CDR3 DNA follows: TGTGCCAGCAGTTTGAGGGCAAGCTATGGCTACACCTTC. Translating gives CASSLRASYGYTF.

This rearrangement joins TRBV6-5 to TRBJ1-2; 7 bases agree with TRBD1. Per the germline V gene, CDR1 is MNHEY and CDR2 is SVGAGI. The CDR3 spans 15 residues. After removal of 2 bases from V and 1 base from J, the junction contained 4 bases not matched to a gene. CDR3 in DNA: TGTGCCAGCAGTTACCTTGGACAGGTTAACTATGGCTACACCTTC. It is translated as CASSYLGQVNYGYTF.

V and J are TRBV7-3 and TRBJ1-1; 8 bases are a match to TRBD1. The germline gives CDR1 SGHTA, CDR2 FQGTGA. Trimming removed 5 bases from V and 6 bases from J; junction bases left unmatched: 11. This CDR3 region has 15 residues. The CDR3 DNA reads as TGTGCCAGCAGCAAAGGAACAGGGGGTCTATCTGAAGCTTTCTTT. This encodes CASSKGTGGLSEAFF.

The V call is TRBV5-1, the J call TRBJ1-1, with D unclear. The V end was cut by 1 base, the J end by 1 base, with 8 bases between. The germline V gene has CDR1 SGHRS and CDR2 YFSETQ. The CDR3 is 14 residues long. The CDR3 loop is CASSLLTENTEAFF. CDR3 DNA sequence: TGCGCCAGCAGCTTGCTCACAGAGAACACTGAAGCTTTCTTT. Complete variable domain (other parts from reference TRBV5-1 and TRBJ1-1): KAGVTQTPRYLIKTRGQQVTLSCSPISGHRSVSWYQQTPGQGLQFLFEYFSETQRNKGNFPGRFSGRQFSNSRSEMNVSTLELGDSALYLCASSLLTENTEAFFGQGTRLTVV.

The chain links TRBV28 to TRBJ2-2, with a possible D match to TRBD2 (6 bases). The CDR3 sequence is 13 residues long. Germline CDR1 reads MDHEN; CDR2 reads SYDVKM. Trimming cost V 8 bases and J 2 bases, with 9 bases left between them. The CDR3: CASRDFNTGELFF. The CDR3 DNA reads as TGTGCCAGCCGGGACTTTAACACCGGGGAGCTGTTTTTT.

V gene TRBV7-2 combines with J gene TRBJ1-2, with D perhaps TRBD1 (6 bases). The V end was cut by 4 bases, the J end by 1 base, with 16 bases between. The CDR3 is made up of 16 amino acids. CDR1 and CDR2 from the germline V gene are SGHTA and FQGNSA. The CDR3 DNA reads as TGTGCCAGCAGCTACCTGGAAGGGGGAGATAACTATGGCTACACCTTC. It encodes CASSYLEGGDNYGYTF.

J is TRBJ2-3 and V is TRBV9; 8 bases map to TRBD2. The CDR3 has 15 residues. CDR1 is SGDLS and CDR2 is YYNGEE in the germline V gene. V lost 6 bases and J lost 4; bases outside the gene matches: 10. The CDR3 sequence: CASTAGTSSPDTQYF. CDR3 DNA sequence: TGTGCCAGCACCGCCGGGACTAGTTCCCCAGATACGCAGTATTTT.

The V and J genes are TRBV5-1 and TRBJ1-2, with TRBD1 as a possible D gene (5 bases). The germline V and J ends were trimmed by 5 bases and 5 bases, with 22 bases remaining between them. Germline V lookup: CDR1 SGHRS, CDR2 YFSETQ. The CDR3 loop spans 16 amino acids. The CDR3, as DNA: TGCGCCAGCAGAAAAGGGGAGGACGGATCTTTTTATGGCTACACCTTC. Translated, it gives CASRKGEDGSFYGYTF.

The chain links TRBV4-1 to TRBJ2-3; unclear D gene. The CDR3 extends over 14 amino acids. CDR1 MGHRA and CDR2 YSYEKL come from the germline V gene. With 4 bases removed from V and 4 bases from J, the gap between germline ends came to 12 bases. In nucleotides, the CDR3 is TGCGCCAGCAGCCCCCAATACGCGGCAGATACGCAGTATTTT. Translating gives CASSPQYAADTQYF.

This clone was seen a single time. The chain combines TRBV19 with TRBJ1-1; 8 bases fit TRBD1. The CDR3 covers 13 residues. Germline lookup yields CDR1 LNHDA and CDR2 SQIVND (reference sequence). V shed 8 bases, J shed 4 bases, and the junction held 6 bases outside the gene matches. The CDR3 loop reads CASGQGVRTEAFF. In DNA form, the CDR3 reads TGTGCCAGTGGACAGGGAGTCCGCACTGAAGCTTTCTTT.

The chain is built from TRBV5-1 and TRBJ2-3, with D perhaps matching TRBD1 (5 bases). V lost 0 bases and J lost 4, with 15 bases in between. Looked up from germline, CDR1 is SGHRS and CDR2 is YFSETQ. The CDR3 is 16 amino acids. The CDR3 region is CASSLASQRGADTQYF. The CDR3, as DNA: TGCGCCAGCAGCTTGGCTTCTCAAAGGGGCGCAGATACGCAGTATTTT.

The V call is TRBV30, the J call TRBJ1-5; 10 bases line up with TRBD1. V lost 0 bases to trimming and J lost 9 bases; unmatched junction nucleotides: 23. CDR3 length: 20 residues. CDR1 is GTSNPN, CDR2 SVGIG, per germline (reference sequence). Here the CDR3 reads CAWSVWDFNPGQGTCGPQHF. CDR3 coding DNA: TGTGCCTGGAGTGTTTGGGACTTTAACCCGGGACAGGGGACATGTGGGCCCCAGCATTTT. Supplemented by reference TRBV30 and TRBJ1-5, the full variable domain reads SQTIHQWPATLVQPVGSPLSLECTVEGTSNPNLYWYRQAAGRGLQLLFYSVGIGQISSEVPQNLSASRPQDRQFILSSKKLLLSDSGFYLCAWSVWDFNPGQGTCGPQHFGDGTRLSIL.

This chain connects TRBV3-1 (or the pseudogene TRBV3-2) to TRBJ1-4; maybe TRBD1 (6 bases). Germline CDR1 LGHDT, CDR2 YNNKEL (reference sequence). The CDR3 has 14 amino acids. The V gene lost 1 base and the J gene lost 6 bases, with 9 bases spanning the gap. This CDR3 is CASSQAGADEKLFF. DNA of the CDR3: TGTGCCAGCAGCCAAGCAGGGGCCGATGAAAAACTGTTTTTT.

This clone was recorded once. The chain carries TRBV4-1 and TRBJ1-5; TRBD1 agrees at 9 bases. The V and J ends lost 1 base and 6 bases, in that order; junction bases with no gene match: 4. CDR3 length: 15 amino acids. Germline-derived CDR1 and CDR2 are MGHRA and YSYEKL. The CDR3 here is CASSQGTGVSQPQHF. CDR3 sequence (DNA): TGCGCCAGCAGCCAAGGGACAGGGGTTAGTCAGCCCCAGCATTTT.

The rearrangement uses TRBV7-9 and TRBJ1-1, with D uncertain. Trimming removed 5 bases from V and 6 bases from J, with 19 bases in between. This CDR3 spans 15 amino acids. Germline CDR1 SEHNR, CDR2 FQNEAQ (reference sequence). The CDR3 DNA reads TGTGCCAGCAGCGCCCCAGGTGGTTTTGGCTCTGAAGCTTTCTTT. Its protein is CASSAPGGFGSEAFF. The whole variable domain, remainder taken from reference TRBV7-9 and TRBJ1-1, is DTGVSQNPRHKITKRGQNVTFRCDPISEHNRLYWYRQTLGQGPEFLTYFQNEAQLEKSRLLSDRFSAERPKGSFSTLEIQRTEQGDSAMYLCASSAPGGFGSEAFFGQGTRLTVV.